One sample yielded the 32 T cell receptor beta chains listed below, sequenced in a study of blood T cell repertoires in COVID-19 (dated by TCRdb to about 2020). Library generation was performed with the immunoSEQ multiplex PCR assay. Held by TCRdb, this immuneACCESS table contains in-frame sequences only and omits some clones. Under half of the omission traces to an unresolved V gene where checked; the cause of the rest is unknown. Present in this sample are 250,000 to 300,000 clones, around 90% of which were seen just once. The leading ten clones occupy approximately 2.3% of the sample. Sequenced input: peripheral blood. The source is a woman aged 60 to 75 with COVID-19, enrolled during active disease.

A few counts support this clone. This sequence joins TRBV11-2 and TRBJ2-5; the match to TRBD2 covers 7 bases. This CDR3 contains 15 residues. Trimming cost V 5 bases and J 2 bases; bases outside gene matches: 8. In germline, CDR1 is SGHAT, CDR2 FQNNGV. The CDR3 DNA reads as TGTGCCAGCAGCGTTCCAGCGGGGTCACAAGAGACCCAGTACTTC. It translates to CASSVPAGSQETQYF.

The chain joins TRBV4-2 to TRBJ2-5; a possible D gene is TRBD2 (5 bases). Germline V CDR1 and CDR2: LGHNA, YNFKEQ. This CDR3 comprises 13 residues. V lost 0 bases to trimming and J lost 4 bases, with 6 bases between them. The CDR3 spells CASSQDEGETQYF. The CDR3 DNA follows: TGTGCCAGCAGCCAAGATGAGGGAGAGACCCAGTACTTC.

V usage is TRBV3-1 (or the pseudogene TRBV3-2) and J usage is TRBJ1-2; possible D gene TRBD1, 6 bases. The CDR3 has 17 residues. Germline CDR1 reads LGHDT; CDR2 reads YNNKEL (reference sequence). V dropped 2 bases and J dropped 4 bases, with 20 bases sitting between them. The DNA for the CDR3 is TGTGCCAGCAGCCAATTACAGGGTTTAGGGTGGGGCTATGGCTACACCTTC. It encodes CASSQLQGLGWGYGYTF.

The genes are TRBV9 and TRBJ1-5; the D gene is possibly TRBD1 (5 bases). This CDR3 comprises 13 residues. Germline-derived CDR1 and CDR2 are SGDLS and YYNGEE. V was shortened by 4 bases and J by 5 bases, with 10 bases between the two germline ends. The CDR3 sequence: CASSKQGYQPQHF. The CDR3 DNA is TGTGCCAGCAGCAAGCAGGGTTATCAGCCCCAGCATTTT.

V and J are TRBV19 and TRBJ2-4; D might be TRBD1 (5 bases). The germline V and J ends were trimmed by 5 bases and 15 bases, with 14 bases remaining between them. This CDR3 has 11 amino acids. The germline gives CDR1 LNHDA, CDR2 SQIVND (reference sequence). DNA for the CDR3: TGTGCCAGTAGTCCTGTGGGGCGAATGTACTTC. It is translated as CASSPVGRMYF.

The V and J genes are TRBV3-1 (or the pseudogene TRBV3-2) and TRBJ1-6; 8 bases are a match to TRBD1. V dropped 5 bases and J dropped 10; count of bases not matched to a gene: 10. The CDR3 runs 15 residues. Germline values: CDR1 LGHDT, CDR2 YNNKEL (reference sequence). CDR3 DNA: TGTGCCAGCAGCTACGGACAGGGCCTCCGCTCACCCCTCCACTTT. This sequence encodes CASSYGQGLRSPLHF.

V is TRBV7-3 and J is TRBJ2-1; perhaps TRBD1 as D (7 bases). Germline lookup yields CDR1 SGHTA and CDR2 FQGTGA. The length of the CDR3 is 17 residues. The germline V and J ends were trimmed by 2 bases and 2 bases, with 16 bases remaining between them. CDR3 residues: CASSLESGGPPYNEQFF. The CDR3 DNA reads TGTGCCAGCAGCTTAGAATCAGGGGGGCCCCCCTACAATGAGCAGTTCTTC.

This rearrangement joins TRBV2 to TRBJ1-2; possibly TRBD1 for D (6 bases). Trimming pared 6 bases from V and 5 bases from J, leaving 19 bases between. CDR1 is SNHLY, CDR2 FYNNEI, per germline. This CDR3 region has 15 residues. The CDR3 DNA is TGTGCCAGCAGGCAGACAGGAACCAAGAGGTATGGCTACACCTTC. This encodes CASRQTGTKRYGYTF.

This clone showed up just once. V and J are TRBV5-1 and TRBJ2-7; D unresolved. The CDR3 runs 15 residues. Trimming shortened V by 0 bases and J by 0 bases, and 10 bases separated the two germline ends. The germline gives CDR1 SGHRS, CDR2 YFSETQ. For the CDR3, the DNA is TGCGCCAGCAGCTTGGATCTGGCAGGCTCCTACGAGCAGTACTTC. This encodes CASSLDLAGSYEQYF.

This chain links TRBV18 with TRBJ2-7, with TRBD1 as a possible D gene (5 bases). The CDR3 sequence is 15 residues long. The germline V and J ends were trimmed by 3 bases and 0 bases, with 12 bases remaining between them. Germline V gene data show CDR1 as KGHSH and CDR2 as LQKENI. The DNA for the CDR3 is TGTGCCAGCTCACCTAGGCAGGGCGGCTCCTACGAGCAGTACTTC. Amino acids: CASSPRQGGSYEQYF.

V and J are TRBV18 and TRBJ1-1, with a tentative D call TRBD1 (6 bases). This CDR3 has 13 amino acids. Germline CDR1 is KGHSH and CDR2 is LQKENI. V was trimmed by 3 bases and J by 11 bases, leaving 16 bases between them. The CDR3 DNA follows: TGTGCCAGCTCACCGTCCACACCTAGGGGGGCTTTCTTT. Encoded protein: CASSPSTPRGAFF.

The sample holds a few counts of this clone. V is TRBV12-5 and J is TRBJ1-6, with D perhaps TRBD1 (5 bases). The CDR3 contains 16 residues. V lost 5 bases and J 9 bases, leaving 20 bases between the germline ends. Germline V gene lookup returns CDR1 LGHNT and CDR2 FRNRAP. As DNA, the CDR3 is TGTGCTAGTGGTGGGGGAGGCCAGCCAGGGAGTTCACCCCTCCACTTT. It specifies CASGGGGQPGSSPLHF.

The V gene is TRBV24-1, the J gene TRBJ2-2; TRBD1 might be the D (6 bases). CDR1 and CDR2 from the germline V gene are KGHDR and SFDVKD. Between the trimmed V and J ends, which lost 3 bases and 4 bases, there was a span of 8 bases. The length of the CDR3 is 14 residues. The chain's CDR3 is CATSDIQGTGELFF. In DNA, the CDR3 is TGTGCCACCAGTGATATACAGGGCACCGGGGAGCTGTTTTTT.

This clone was seen just once. This sequence joins TRBV12-3 or TRBV12-4 and TRBJ2-7, with D unclear. The V end was cut by 3 bases, the J end by 2 bases, with 8 bases between. This CDR3 contains 13 residues. The CDR3 region has the DNA TGTGCCAGCAGTTTGAGCACAGCCTACGAGCAGTACTTC. Its translation: CASSLSTAYEQYF.

The chain links TRBV19 to TRBJ2-7; 9 positions agree with TRBD1. Germline V gene sequence: CDR1 LNHDA, CDR2 SQIVND (reference sequence). The CDR3 is made up of 15 amino acids. The junction had 10 bases not matched to a gene; V was cut back by 4 bases and J by 6 bases. The CDR3 is CASSRRTGASGEQYF. The CDR3 nucleotides are TGTGCCAGTAGTAGACGGACAGGGGCTTCCGGCGAGCAGTACTTC.

V usage is TRBV19 and J usage is TRBJ1-2, with a weak D call TRBD1 (6 bases). Trimming removed 7 bases from V and 10 bases from J, with 16 bases in between. Germline V gives CDR1 LNHDA, CDR2 SQIVND (reference sequence). This CDR3 has 12 amino acids. As DNA, the CDR3 is TGTGCCAGTACCGAACAGGGAGTAGACTACACCTTC. Amino acid sequence: CASTEQGVDYTF.

The chain links TRBV7-9 to TRBJ2-7; weak D call: TRBD2 (6 bases). The V gene lost 5 bases and the J gene lost 1 base, with 12 bases spanning the gap. Germline CDR1 reads SEHNR; CDR2 reads FQNEAQ (reference sequence). This CDR3 spans 14 amino acids. CDR3 bases: TGTGCCAGCAGCGATGGGGACTTGTCCTACGAGCAGTACTTC. Translation: CASSDGDLSYEQYF.

CDR3 protein: CASSPWGGRGTEAFF. In DNA, the CDR3 is TGTGCCAGCAGCCCCTGGGGGGGCAGGGGCACTGAAGCTTTCTTT. The chain has TRBV4-2 and TRBJ1-1, with D possibly TRBD1 on 6 matching bases. Germline CDR1 LGHNA, CDR2 YNFKEQ. This CDR3 is 15 amino acids long. V dropped 4 bases and J dropped 4 bases, with 16 bases sitting between them.

The chain recombines TRBV11-1 with TRBJ2-7; D may be TRBD1 (6 bases). Germline V gene data show CDR1 as SGHAT and CDR2 as FQDESV (reference sequence). Trimming pared 5 bases from V and 2 bases from J, leaving 13 bases between. The CDR3 totals 14 residues. In DNA form, the CDR3 reads TGTGCCAGCAGCCCCAGGGGAGTTGCCTACGAGCAGTACTTC. It yields the protein CASSPRGVAYEQYF. The variable domain in full, completed from reference TRBV11-1 and TRBJ2-7, reads EAEVAQSPRYKITEKSQAVAFWCDPISGHATLYWYRQILGQGPELLVQFQDESVVDDSQLPKDRFSAERLKGVDSTLKIQPAELGDSAMYLCASSPRGVAYEQYFGPGTRLTVT.

This clone was counted a single time. The V call is TRBV27, the J call TRBJ1-6, with D unclear. The CDR3 covers 14 residues. CDR1 and CDR2 (germline): MNHEY, SMNVEV (reference sequence). Deletions cut 6 bases from V and 2 bases from J, with 8 bases between. CDR3 region: CASSGTAYNSPLHF. Written as DNA, the CDR3 is TGTGCCAGCAGCGGAACAGCCTATAATTCACCCCTCCACTTT.

This clone was seen a handful of times. The rearrangement joins TRBV29-1 to TRBJ1-1; 8 nucleotides align to TRBD1. V gave up 7 bases and J gave up 4 bases; unmatched junction bases: 8. The CDR3 is 13 amino acids. The germline gives CDR1 SQVTM, CDR2 ANQGSEA. The CDR3 protein is CSGGQGAGTEAFF. The CDR3 DNA reads TGCAGCGGTGGACAGGGAGCGGGCACTGAAGCTTTCTTT.

V and J are TRBV18 and TRBJ2-7; tentative D call: TRBD1 (5 bases). The V end lost 6 bases, the J end lost 0 bases, and 15 bases lay between the germline ends. CDR3 size: 15 residues. CDR1 and CDR2 (germline): KGHSH, LQKENI. The CDR3 loop is CASSPLGDSSYEQYF. In nucleotides, the CDR3 is TGTGCCAGCTCCCCGTTAGGCGACAGCTCCTACGAGCAGTACTTC.

A few counts support this clone. The chain recombines TRBV3-1 (or the pseudogene TRBV3-2) with TRBJ1-1, with no clear D. The length of the CDR3 is 11 residues. The germline gives CDR1 LGHDT, CDR2 YNNKEL (reference sequence). V lost 5 bases and J lost 6, with 7 bases in between. CDR3 nucleotides: TGTGCCAGCAGCAGACTAGCTGAAGCTTTCTTT. Translating gives CASSRLAEAFF.

The chain is built from TRBV6-6 and TRBJ1-1, with unresolved D. Trimming took off 6 bases at V and 1 base at J, with 6 bases between the two ends. CDR1 and CDR2 from the germline V gene are MNHNY and SVGAGI (reference sequence). This CDR3 region has 12 residues. The CDR3 reads CASRGGNTEAFF. The CDR3 DNA follows: TGTGCCAGCAGGGGAGGGAACACTGAAGCTTTCTTT.

The genes are TRBV6-2 or TRBV6-3 and TRBJ1-1; 7 positions agree with TRBD1. V dropped 4 bases and J dropped 6; count of bases not matched to a gene: 8. CDR3 length: 14 residues. Germline CDR1 reads MNHEY; CDR2 reads SVGEGT. In DNA, the CDR3 is TGTGCCAGCAGTTCACAGGGGTTTATGGCTGAAGCTTTCTTT. It yields the protein CASSSQGFMAEAFF.

The V and J genes are TRBV5-1 and TRBJ2-1, with 8 bases identical to TRBD1. V shed 5 bases, J shed 0 bases, and the junction held 4 bases outside the gene matches. CDR3 length: 15 amino acids. Germline lookup yields CDR1 SGHRS and CDR2 YFSETQ. CDR3 sequence reads: CASRPDRASYNEQFF. The CDR3 DNA is TGCGCCAGCAGACCGGACAGGGCCTCCTACAATGAGCAGTTCTTC.

The rearrangement uses TRBV5-1 and TRBJ1-6, with 7 positions matching TRBD1. Germline V lookup: CDR1 SGHRS, CDR2 YFSETQ. This CDR3 has 15 residues. The V segment lost 4 bases and the J segment 6 bases; nucleotides outside the gene matches: 7. The CDR3 DNA sequence: TGCGCCAGCAGCCTCACCGACAGGGCTAATTCACCCCTCCACTTT. Translated: CASSLTDRANSPLHF.

This chain connects TRBV19 to TRBJ2-7; 11 bases agree with TRBD1. The CDR3 length is 14 residues. J lost 3 bases, V lost 6 bases, and 4 bases had no gene match. CDR1 and CDR2 (germline): LNHDA, SQIVND (reference sequence). The DNA of the CDR3 is TGTGCCAGTAGCCGGGACAGGGGGAACTACGAGCAGTACTTC. Translating it yields CASSRDRGNYEQYF.

This chain links TRBV30 with TRBJ2-5; TRBD1 is a possible D gene (6 bases). The germline V gene has CDR1 GTSNPN and CDR2 SVGIG (reference sequence). This CDR3 spans 14 amino acids. V was trimmed by 1 base and J by 2 bases, leaving 11 bases between them. In nucleotides, the CDR3 is TGTGCCTGGAGTGAGGGACACGCGCAAGAGACCCAGTACTTC. Protein sequence: CAWSEGHAQETQYF.

The chain has TRBV5-1 and TRBJ1-1; the match to TRBD1 covers 7 bases. This CDR3 has 16 residues. Germline V gene data show CDR1 as SGHRS and CDR2 as YFSETQ. V trimming: 5 bases; J trimming: 0 bases; junction bases outside the gene matches: 10. CDR3 nucleotides: TGCGCCAGCAGTCAGGACCGGACAGGTATGAACACTGAAGCTTTCTTT. This sequence encodes CASSQDRTGMNTEAFF. The full variable domain, completed using reference TRBV5-1 and TRBJ1-1, is KAGVTQTPRYLIKTRGQQVTLSCSPISGHRSVSWYQQTPGQGLQFLFEYFSETQRNKGNFPGRFSGRQFSNSRSEMNVSTLELGDSALYLCASSQDRTGMNTEAFFGQGTRLTVV.

This rearrangement joins TRBV5-6 to TRBJ1-1, with TRBD1 identical over 8 bases. V trimming: 8 bases; J trimming: 1 base; junction bases outside the gene matches: 4. This CDR3 has 13 residues. Germline V gene data show CDR1 as SGHDT and CDR2 as YYEEEE. The CDR3 sequence: CASRTGPNTEAFF. CDR3 bases: TGTGCCAGTAGGACAGGGCCGAACACTGAAGCTTTCTTT. The full variable domain, with the rest looked up from reference TRBV5-6 and TRBJ1-1, is DAGVTQSPTHLIKTRGQQVTLRCSPKSGHDTVSWYQQALGQGPQFIFQYYEEEERQRGNFPDRFSGHQFPNYSSELNVNALLLGDSALYLCASRTGPNTEAFFGQGTRLTVV.

This clone appeared a single time. V usage is TRBV4-3 and J usage is TRBJ2-6; TRBD2 agrees at 8 bases. The junction had 2 bases not matched to a gene; V was cut back by 1 base and J by 3 bases. The CDR3 consists of 16 residues. The germline gives CDR1 LGHNA, CDR2 YSLEER. The CDR3 here is CASSQGTSSGANVLTF. The CDR3, as DNA: TGCGCCAGCAGCCAAGGGACTAGCAGTGGGGCCAACGTCCTGACTTTC.